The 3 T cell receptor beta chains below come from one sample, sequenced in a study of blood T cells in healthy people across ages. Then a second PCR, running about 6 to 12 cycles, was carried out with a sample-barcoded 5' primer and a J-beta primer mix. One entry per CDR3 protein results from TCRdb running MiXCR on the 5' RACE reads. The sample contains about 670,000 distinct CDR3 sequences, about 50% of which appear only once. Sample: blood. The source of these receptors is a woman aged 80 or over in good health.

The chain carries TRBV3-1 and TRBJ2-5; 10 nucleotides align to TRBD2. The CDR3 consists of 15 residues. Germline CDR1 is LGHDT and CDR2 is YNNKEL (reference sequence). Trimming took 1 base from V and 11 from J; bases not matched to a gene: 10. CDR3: CASSQASGGANEQYF. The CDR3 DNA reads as TGTGCCAGCAGCCAAGCCAGCGGGGGGGCCAATGAGCAGTACTTC.

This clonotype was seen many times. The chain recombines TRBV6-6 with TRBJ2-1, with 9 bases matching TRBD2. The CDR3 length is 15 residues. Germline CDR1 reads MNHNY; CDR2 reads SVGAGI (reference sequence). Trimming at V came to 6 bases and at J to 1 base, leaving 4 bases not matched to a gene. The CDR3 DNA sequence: TGTGCCAGCAGACGACTAGCGGAATCCTACAATGAGCAGTTCTTC. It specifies CASRRLAESYNEQFF.

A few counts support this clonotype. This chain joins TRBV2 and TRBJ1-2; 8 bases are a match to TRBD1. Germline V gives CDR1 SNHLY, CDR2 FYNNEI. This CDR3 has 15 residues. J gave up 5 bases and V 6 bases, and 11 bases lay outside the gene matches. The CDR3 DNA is TGTGCCAGCAGAGACTATGGACAGGGCCTGTATGGCTACACCTTC. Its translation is CASRDYGQGLYGYTF.